This T cell receptor beta chain was documented in a study of blood T cell repertoires in COVID-19. Turning to the study itself: Nucleic acid was either cDNA or gDNA, and it came from T cells, B-cell-depleted T cells, or PBMCs.

In the authors' methods: Amplification with reference gene primers provided the estimates of nucleated cell counts. The data were produced by immunoSEQ multiplex PCR, yet TCRdb's version contains in-frame clones alone and is incomplete. D and trimming come from the DNA, and the V and J calls and clone size come from that table. This sample has over 45,000 clones, with less than 85% found just once. This CDR3 region has 15 residues. V gave up 0 bases and J gave up 5 bases; unmatched junction bases: 2. The germline V gene encodes CDR1 SNHLY and CDR2 FYNNEI. The source is a man aged 65 to 79 with active COVID-19. The rearrangement uses TRBV2 and TRBJ2-3, with 10 bases aligning to TRBD2. Input material: peripheral blood. The CDR3 bases are TGTGCCAGCAGTGAAGCGCGACTAGCGGGAGATACGCAGTATTTT. This translates into CASSEARLAGDTQYF.